The entry below describes one TCR beta chain. The CDR3 consists of 18 residues. Germline CDR1 reads SGHVS; CDR2 reads FQNEAQ. J was trimmed by 6 bases and V by 5 bases; bases with no gene match: 17. Original analysis: Estimates of nucleated cell counts were drawn from the amplification of reference gene primers. TCRdb keeps only in-frame clones here, not all; method: immunoSEQ multiplex PCR. Clone size and V and J calls were adopted from that table, with D and trimming inferred from the DNA. The data hold approximately 280,000 clones, with 87% observed a single time. The cohort comprised adults aged 18 to 89 years residing in approximately 25 US areas. Assignment of participants to cohorts was predicated upon participant-reported clinical history. The sample originates from a study of blood T cell repertoires in COVID-19. Turning to the study itself: PBMCs, B-cell-depleted T cells, or T cells were the source of the cDNA or gDNA that made up the material.

This rearrangement joins TRBV7-8 to TRBJ2-7; 12 nucleotides match TRBD2. This clonotype was sampled from a woman in her thirties or forties who had recovered from COVID-19. Sequencing used PBMCs or T cells enriched from blood (not recorded which). This CDR3 is CASSLTSGSSPGASEQYF. The CDR3 DNA is TGTGCCAGCAGCCTGACTAGCGGGAGTTCCCCAGGGGCCTCCGAGCAGTACTTC.